This T cell receptor beta chain emerged from a study of T cell responses to AZD1222 COVID-19 vaccine. Notes on the study in general: Epitopes outside B.1.351 and B.1.1.7 mutated regions reportedly drew nearly half of spike TCRs. The sample set comprised mostly white British donors with more females, and clonal diversity was possibly underestimated. Along spike, vaccine-associated CD4 TCRs were found throughout, with dominance at 160-218 and 743-854. Baseline antibody screening turned up just a handful of seropositive AZD1222 recipients.

Sequencing used immunoSEQ multiplex PCR; TCRdb keeps in-frame clones, though not all of them. The sample includes some 200,000 clones, approximately 89% seen only once; the top ten take around 3.5%. For this clone: What it recognizes is unknown.

V shed 0 bases, J shed 7 bases, and the junction held 0 bases outside the gene matches. The germline V gene encodes CDR1 LNHNV and CDR2 YYDKDF (reference sequence). CDR3 size: 13 residues. V usage is TRBV15 and J usage is TRBJ2-1; 7 nucleotides align to TRBD2. The receptor was derived from an adult who received the AZD1222 COVID-19 vaccine. Sequenced material: peripheral blood, taken 28 days after the second AZD1222 dose. The DNA for the CDR3 is TGTGCCACCAGCAGAGAGGGAGGGAATGAGCAGTTCTTC. Amino acid sequence: CATSREGGNEQFF.